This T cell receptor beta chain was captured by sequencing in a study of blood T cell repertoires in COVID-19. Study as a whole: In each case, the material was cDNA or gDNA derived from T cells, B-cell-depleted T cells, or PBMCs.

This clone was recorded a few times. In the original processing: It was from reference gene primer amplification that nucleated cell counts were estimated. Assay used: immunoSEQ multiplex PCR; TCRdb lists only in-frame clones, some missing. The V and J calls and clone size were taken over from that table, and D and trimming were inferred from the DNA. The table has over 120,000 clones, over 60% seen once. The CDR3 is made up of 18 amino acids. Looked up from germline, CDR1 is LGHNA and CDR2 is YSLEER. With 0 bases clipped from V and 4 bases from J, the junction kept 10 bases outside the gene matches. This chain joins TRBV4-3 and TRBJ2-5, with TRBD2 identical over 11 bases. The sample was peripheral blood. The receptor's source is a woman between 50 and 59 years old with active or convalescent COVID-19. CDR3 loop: CASSQDLIAGGRVETQYF. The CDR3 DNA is TGCGCCAGCAGCCAAGATCTTATAGCGGGGGGGCGGGTAGAGACCCAGTACTTC.